The present T cell receptor (beta chain) was sequenced within a study of shared clonotypes between healthy human individuals. Study-level results: Sharing across four donors was highest in naive CD4 (roughly 5%) and lowest in memory CD8 (approximately 0.4%).

CD45RO-negative CD8 cells positively selected for CCR7 made up the naive population, which excluded terminally differentiated effector memory CD45RA+ cells. The V gene lost 0 bases and the J gene lost 0 bases, with 5 bases spanning the gap. Per the germline V gene, CDR1 is MNHNS and CDR2 is SASEGT. This CDR3 comprises 14 residues. Regarding this clone: Its matching antigen is unknown.

Repertoires were generated with immunoSEQ multiplex PCR, while TCRdb's copy carries only in-frame clones and drops some. The sample holds millions of clones, about 94% seen once. The TCR sequence derives from a man between 18 and 35 years old in good health. The chain combines TRBV6-1 with TRBJ1-2, with D unresolved. The sequenced sample consisted of naive CD8+ T cells sorted from blood. CDR3 bases: TGTGCCAGCAGTGAAGCGCCAGCTAACTATGGCTACACCTTC. Translated, it gives CASSEAPANYGYTF.